This TCR beta chain was identified in a study of control samples from healthy donors and cancer patients. The method was immunoSEQ multiplex PCR; TCRdb's version includes in-frame clones alone and lacks a portion of them. The repertoire holds approximately 86,000 clones, with more than 80% as singletons. Germline V gene lookup returns CDR1 LNHDA and CDR2 SQIVND (reference sequence). V lost 6 bases, J lost 3 bases, and 17 bases stayed unmatched. The CDR3 covers 20 residues. This clonotype was sampled from a woman between 25 and 40 years old in good health. The sample was blood. The rearrangement joins TRBV19 to TRBJ2-4; TRBD2 matches at 13 bases. In DNA, the CDR3 is TGTGCCAGTAGCGAGAGCCGGGGACTAGCGGGGAGTCCGGTCAAAAACATTCAGTACTTC. It codes for CASSESRGLAGSPVKNIQYF.